This TCR beta chain was observed in a study of shared clonotypes between healthy human individuals. General study points: As a rule, naive subsets had a larger estimated richness than memory subsets.

The study separated CD4+ cells into CD45RA+ naive and CD45RA-negative memory subsets. Notes on this clone: Its target is not known.

This CDR3 has 13 residues. V gave up 0 bases and J gave up 7 bases, with 10 bases separating them. Germline CDR1 is SGHRS and CDR2 is YFSETQ. The protocol was immunoSEQ multiplex PCR, while the TCRdb copy is restricted to in-frame clones and leaves out a portion. The sample records 600,000 to 750,000 clones, 72% being singletons. The source material was memory CD4+ T cells sorted from blood. Sample subset: CD45RA-negative fraction. This chain uses TRBV5-1 with TRBJ1-1; D gene uncertain. The clonotype comes from a woman in her thirties in good health. The CDR3 here is CASSLGQAGEAFF. The CDR3 nucleotides read TGCGCCAGCAGCTTGGGGCAGGCTGGTGAAGCTTTCTTT.